Listed here are 6 T cell receptor beta chains from one sample, sequenced in a study of blood T cell repertoires in COVID-19. Assay used: immunoSEQ multiplex PCR; TCRdb lists only in-frame clones, some missing. The table has roughly 40,000 clones, 86% seen once. The source material was peripheral blood. These receptors were collected from a man aged 50-60 years in a cohort sampled during active COVID-19.

The chain links TRBV7-9 to TRBJ1-6, with TRBD1 as a possible D gene (5 bases). Trimming shortened V by 3 bases and J by 10 bases, and 13 bases separated the two germline ends. From germline, CDR1 is SEHNR and CDR2 FQNEAQ (reference sequence). This CDR3 spans 14 amino acids. The CDR3 nucleotides are TGTGCCAGCAGCTTGGGAGGGGACGGGTCACCCCTCCACTTT. Amino acids: CASSLGGDGSPLHF.

V is TRBV7-9 and J is TRBJ2-3; TRBD2 agrees at 8 bases. Germline assignment: CDR1 SEHNR and CDR2 FQNEAQ (reference sequence). Losses at the gene ends were 4 bases for V and 4 bases for J; bases not matched to a gene: 10. This CDR3 has 16 residues. The CDR3 region has the DNA TGTGCCAGCAGCTATCATCCGGGGGGGCTTTCAGATACGCAGTATTTT. Amino acids: CASSYHPGGLSDTQYF.

This clone was detected once. The chain is built from TRBV7-9 and TRBJ2-1; 7 positions match TRBD2. V was clipped by 3 bases and J by 11 bases; unmatched bases: 4. The CDR3 totals 12 residues. Germline assignment: CDR1 SEHNR and CDR2 FQNEAQ (reference sequence). CDR3 residues: CASSLAGEKQFF. In DNA, the CDR3 is TGTGCCAGCAGCTTGGCGGGGGAGAAGCAGTTCTTC.

CDR3 DNA: TGTGCCAGCAGCCAAGATGAAATACAGAATGAAAAACTGTTTTTT. This sequence encodes CASSQDEIQNEKLFF. The rearrangement links TRBV3-1 (or the pseudogene TRBV3-2) to TRBJ1-4, with D hard to call. Trimming pared 0 bases from V and 5 bases from J, leaving 10 bases between. The germline gives CDR1 LGHDT, CDR2 YNNKEL (reference sequence). The CDR3 has 15 residues.

V gene TRBV7-8 combines with J gene TRBJ2-4; maybe TRBD1 (5 bases). This CDR3 has 17 residues. The germline V gene encodes CDR1 SGHVS and CDR2 FQNEAQ. V shed 1 base and J shed 0 bases, with 13 bases lying between them. The CDR3 bases are TGTGCCAGCAGCTTAGATTGGATGGACAAAGCCAAAAACATTCAGTACTTC. Translation gives CASSLDWMDKAKNIQYF.

Only a few counts were recorded for this clone. The chain carries TRBV7-8 and TRBJ2-5; possibly TRBD2 for D (5 bases). CDR1 and CDR2 from the germline V gene are SGHVS and FQNEAQ. Trimming shortened V by 4 bases and J by 5 bases, and 14 bases separated the two germline ends. The CDR3 is made up of 14 amino acids. The CDR3 DNA reads as TGTGCCAGCAGCTCGGCGGAGGAGGTTGAGACCCAGTACTTC. It encodes CASSSAEEVETQYF.